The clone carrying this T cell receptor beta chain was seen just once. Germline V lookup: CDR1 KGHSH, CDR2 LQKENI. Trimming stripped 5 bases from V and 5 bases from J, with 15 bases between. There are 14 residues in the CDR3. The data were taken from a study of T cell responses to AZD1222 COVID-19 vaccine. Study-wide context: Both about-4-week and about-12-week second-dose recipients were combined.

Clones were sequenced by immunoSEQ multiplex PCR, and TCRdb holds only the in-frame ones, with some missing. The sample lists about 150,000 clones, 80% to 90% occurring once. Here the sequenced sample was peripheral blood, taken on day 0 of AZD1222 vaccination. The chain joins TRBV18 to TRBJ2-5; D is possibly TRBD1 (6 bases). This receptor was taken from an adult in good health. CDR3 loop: CASSANHRDETQYF. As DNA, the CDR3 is TGTGCCAGCTCAGCCAACCACAGGGACGAGACCCAGTACTTC. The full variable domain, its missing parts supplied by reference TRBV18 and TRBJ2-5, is NAGVMQNPRHLVRRRGQEARLRCSPMKGHSHVYWYRQLPEEGLKFMVYLQKENIIDESGMPKERFSAEFPKEGPSILRIQQVVRGDSAAYFCASSANHRDETQYFGPGTRLLVL.